This T cell receptor beta chain was recorded in a study of Tregs in tolerant kidney transplant recipients. CDR1 SGDLS and CDR2 YYNGEE come from the germline V gene. This CDR3 is built from 15 residues. V dropped 0 bases and J dropped 3 bases, with 13 bases sitting between them. To note about this clone: The antigen is not known.

The nonmyeloablative bone marrow transplants came from related graft donors, with transient mixed chimerism. Sequencing used immunoSEQ multiplex PCR; TCRdb keeps in-frame clones, though not all of them. The sample contains about 50,000 clones, around 90% of which appear only once. Study-level results: Changing PCR primers prevented nucleotide comparison between some patients' samples. Expanding Tregs on activated donor B cells appeared to best identify donor-specific TCRbeta clones. Findings come from small patient numbers and require larger validation.

The gene calls are TRBV9 and TRBJ2-7; unclear D gene. The sequence was obtained from a human patient who received a combined kidney and bone marrow transplant. The graft donor may account for some of the T cells. The material sequenced was CD8+ T cells from blood (PBMCs), taken 12 months after the transplant. The DNA for the CDR3 is TGTGCCAGCAGCGTAGATCCTCTACGGTACTACGAGCAGTACTTC. As protein: CASSVDPLRYYEQYF.